This TCR beta chain is from a study of T cell changes during pregnancy in multiple sclerosis. The CDR3 is 16 residues long. V shed 4 bases and J 3 bases; nucleotides not matched to a gene: 6. The germline gives CDR1 MNHNS, CDR2 SASEGT. Generated by immunoSEQ multiplex PCR, the TCRdb table keeps only in-frame clones and is missing some. The data hold about 69,000 clones, with over 75% observed a single time. The sample in question was CD4+ T cells from peripheral blood mononuclear cells, obtained in the third trimester of pregnancy. This clonotype was obtained from a female donor in good health, enrolled as a control in a pregnancy study. The chain combines TRBV6-1 with TRBJ2-3; 11 bases are shared with TRBD2. CDR3 loop: CASSATSGGRTDTQYF. CDR3 sequence (DNA): TGTGCCAGCAGTGCAACTAGCGGGGGACGAACAGATACGCAGTATTTT.